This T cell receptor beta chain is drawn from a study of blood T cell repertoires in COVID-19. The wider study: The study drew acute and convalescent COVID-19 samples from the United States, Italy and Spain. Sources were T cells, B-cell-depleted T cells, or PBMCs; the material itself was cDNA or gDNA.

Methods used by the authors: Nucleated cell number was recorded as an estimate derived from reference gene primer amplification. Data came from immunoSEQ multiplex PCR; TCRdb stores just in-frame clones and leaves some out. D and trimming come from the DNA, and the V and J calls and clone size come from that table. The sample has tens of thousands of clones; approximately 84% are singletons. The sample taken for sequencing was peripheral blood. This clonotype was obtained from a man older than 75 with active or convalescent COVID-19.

The CDR3 coding sequence is TGTGCCAGCAGCGCAGGGACAGGGAATACTGAAGCTTTCTTT. It specifies CASSAGTGNTEAFF. This chain joins TRBV6-1 and TRBJ1-1, with 9 bases aligning to TRBD1. CDR3 size: 14 residues. Germline V gene data show CDR1 as MNHNS and CDR2 as SASEGT. Trimming removed 6 bases from V and 5 bases from J; junction bases left unmatched: 7.